This TCR beta chain was captured by sequencing in a study of PD-L1 blockade in urothelial cancer. The overall study: The study started patients on atezolizumab in about 2014, giving 1,200 mg intravenously every 3 weeks. Prior chemotherapy ranged from 0 to 3 regimens per patient. Treatment start was followed by blood analysis at 3 weeks (second dose) and again at 6 weeks.

Data came from immunoSEQ multiplex PCR; TCRdb stores just in-frame clones and leaves some out. Among tens of thousands of clones listed, 87% were seen once. This sample's time point: pretreatment peripheral blood. The study's findings and limits: Enhanced expansion of tumor-associated blood clones at 3 weeks characterized durable-benefit patients.

With 4 bases clipped from V and 4 bases from J, the junction kept 23 bases outside the gene matches. Germline V gene data show CDR1 as MNHEY and CDR2 as SMNVEV (reference sequence). This CDR3 is 20 amino acids long. Remarks on this clone: Its antigen is undetermined.

This receptor was taken from a woman aged 60-75 years with urothelial cancer. The sequences come from PBMCs, collected around atezolizumab (anti-PD-L1) treatment. V gene TRBV27 combines with J gene TRBJ1-2; 8 nucleotides align to TRBD1. The CDR3 DNA sequence: TGTGCCAGCAGTTCCCTCAGTCCGGACAGGGAAGGGGCCTTAGGCTATGGCTACACCTTC. This sequence encodes CASSSLSPDREGALGYGYTF.